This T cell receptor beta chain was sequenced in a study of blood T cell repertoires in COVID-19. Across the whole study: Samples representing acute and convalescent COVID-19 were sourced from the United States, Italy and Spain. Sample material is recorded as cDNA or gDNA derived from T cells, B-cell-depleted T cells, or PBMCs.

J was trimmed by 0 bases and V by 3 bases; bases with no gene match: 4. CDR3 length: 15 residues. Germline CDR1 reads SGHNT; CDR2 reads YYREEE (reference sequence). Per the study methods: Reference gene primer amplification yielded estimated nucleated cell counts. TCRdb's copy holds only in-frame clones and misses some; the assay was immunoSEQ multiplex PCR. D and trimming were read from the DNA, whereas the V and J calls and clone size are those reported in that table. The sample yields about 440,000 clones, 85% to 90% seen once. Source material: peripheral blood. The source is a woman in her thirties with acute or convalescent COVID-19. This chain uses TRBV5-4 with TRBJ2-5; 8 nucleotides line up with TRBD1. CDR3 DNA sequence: TGTGCCAGCAGCTGGAGGGACAGGTACCAAGAGACCCAGTACTTC. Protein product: CASSWRDRYQETQYF.